The 25 T cell receptor beta chains below come from one sample, sequenced in a study of blood T cell repertoires in COVID-19 (dated by TCRdb to about 2020). Receptor libraries were prepared by the immunoSEQ multiplex PCR assay. TCRdb re-hosts the immuneACCESS table, in-frame sequences only. Its copies lack some clones; in the studies checked, an unresolved V gene accounts for under half of them, and the cause for the rest is not known. This sample is represented by under 150,000 clones; around 80% of them were singletons. Over 10% of the sample is held by the ten biggest clonotypes. The sample taken for sequencing was peripheral blood. The source is a man aged 60 to 69 with active or convalescent COVID-19.

The gene calls are TRBV6-5 and TRBJ1-5; D gene unclear. From germline, CDR1 is MNHEY and CDR2 SVGAGI. This CDR3 spans 13 amino acids. V was cut by 7 bases and J by 3 bases, with 10 bases left in between. The CDR3 region is CASTRQVNQPQHF. The DNA of the CDR3 is TGTGCCAGCACCAGGCAGGTCAATCAGCCCCAGCATTTT.

The gene calls are TRBV2 and TRBJ1-3, with a possible D match to TRBD1 (5 bases). The CDR3 covers 14 residues. Germline values: CDR1 SNHLY, CDR2 FYNNEI. V was pared by 8 bases and J by 0 bases, with 11 bases between. CDR3 amino acids: CASAGGYSGNTIYF. As DNA, the CDR3 is TGTGCCAGCGCCGGGGGGTACTCTGGAAACACCATATATTTT.

This clone was counted a few times. This chain joins TRBV5-4 and TRBJ2-7; tentatively, D is TRBD2 (6 bases). Trimming left V 0 bases short and J 0 bases short, with 10 bases between. The CDR3 consists of 15 residues. Germline-derived CDR1 and CDR2 are SGHNT and YYREEE (reference sequence). This CDR3 is CASSLAGDFSYEQYF. CDR3 bases: TGTGCCAGCAGCTTGGCCGGGGACTTCTCCTACGAGCAGTACTTC.

The chain has TRBV19 and TRBJ2-7; D might be TRBD2 (5 bases). Between the trimmed V and J ends, which lost 4 bases and 1 base, there was a span of 8 bases. CDR3 length: 13 residues. Germline CDR1 reads LNHDA; CDR2 reads SQIVND (reference sequence). The CDR3 sequence: CASSTGLSYEQYF. Here the CDR3 DNA reads TGTGCCAGTAGTACGGGATTGTCCTACGAGCAGTACTTC.

As for this clone: This CDR3 is also generated by other DNA sequences in the sample. V is TRBV12-3 or TRBV12-4 and J is TRBJ2-3; 7 nucleotides line up with TRBD2. V lost 3 bases and J lost 6; bases outside the gene matches: 0. The CDR3 contains 12 residues. CDR3 loop: CASSLGGDTQYF. CDR3 nucleotide sequence: TGTGCCAGCAGTTTGGGAGGGGATACGCAGTATTTT.

This chain connects TRBV10-2 to TRBJ1-1; D is unclear. Deletions cut 7 bases from V and 0 bases from J, with 12 bases between. The CDR3 has 14 amino acids. CDR1 is WSHSY and CDR2 is SAAADI in the germline V gene. The CDR3 is CASKFRHMNTEAFF. The CDR3 DNA is TGCGCCAGCAAGTTCAGACACATGAACACTGAAGCTTTCTTT.

This sequence joins TRBV7-3 and TRBJ1-1, with 8 nucleotides matching TRBD1. The germline V gene encodes CDR1 SGHTA and CDR2 FQGTGA. The CDR3 covers 20 residues. The J segment lost 1 base and the V segment lost 0 bases, leaving 16 bases of the junction unmatched. CDR3 amino acids: CASSLTPPSPSGGPNTEAFF. CDR3 sequence (DNA): TGTGCCAGCAGCTTAACCCCCCCCTCTCCCTCAGGGGGCCCGAACACTGAAGCTTTCTTT.

The chain recombines TRBV9 with TRBJ2-1; D remains ambiguous. The V end lost 2 bases, the J end lost 4 bases, and 7 bases lay between the germline ends. The germline gives CDR1 SGDLS, CDR2 YYNGEE. The CDR3 extends over 13 amino acids. The CDR3 DNA reads as TGTGCCAGCAGCGTTCTCGGGTACAATGAGCAGTTCTTC. This gives the protein CASSVLGYNEQFF.

The chain combines TRBV9 with TRBJ2-5; 10 positions match TRBD2. The germline CDR1 and CDR2 sequences are SGDLS and YYNGEE. V lost 0 bases, J lost 6 bases, and 8 bases stayed unmatched. CDR3 length: 16 amino acids. CDR3 protein: CASSVAYSGRSQTQYF. DNA for the CDR3: TGTGCCAGCAGCGTAGCTTATAGCGGGAGGTCCCAGACCCAGTACTTC.

The chain employs TRBV15 and TRBJ2-5; D is perhaps TRBD1 (6 bases). The CDR3 is 15 residues long. CDR1 and CDR2 from the germline V gene are LNHNV and YYDKDF (reference sequence). Trimming removed 0 bases at V and 5 bases at J, with 13 bases between. CDR3 sequence: CATSRDTGLVETQYF. The CDR3 DNA reads as TGTGCCACCAGCAGAGACACAGGGTTGGTCGAGACCCAGTACTTC. The full variable domain, completed using reference TRBV15 and TRBJ2-5, is DAMVIQNPRYQVTQFGKPVTLSCSQTLNHNVMYWYQQKSSQAPKLLFHYYDKDFNNEADTPDNFQSRRPNTSFCFLDIRSPGLGDTAMYLCATSRDTGLVETQYFGPGTRLLVL.

Here the CDR3 reads CASSQGRGGNTIYF. The CDR3 nucleotides read TGTGCCAGCAGCCAGGGGCGAGGTGGAAACACCATATATTTT. This chain joins TRBV3-1 (or the pseudogene TRBV3-2) and TRBJ1-3; the D gene is possibly TRBD1 (5 bases). With 3 bases removed from V and 3 bases from J, the gap between germline ends came to 9 bases. CDR1 and CDR2 from the germline V gene are LGHDT and YNNKEL (reference sequence). The CDR3 sequence is 14 residues long.

The chain combines TRBV19 with TRBJ1-1, with TRBD1 identical over 10 bases. Trimming at V came to 6 bases and at J to 0 bases, leaving 7 bases not matched to a gene. Germline CDR1 reads LNHDA; CDR2 reads SQIVND (reference sequence). CDR3 length equals 16 residues. The CDR3 sequence: CASRDRGKRMNTEAFF. CDR3 nucleotides: TGTGCCAGTAGGGACAGGGGGAAAAGAATGAACACTGAAGCTTTCTTT.

The chain carries TRBV6-2 or TRBV6-3 and TRBJ2-1; 10 positions match TRBD2. V shed 5 bases and J 9 bases; nucleotides not matched to a gene: 10. Germline lookup yields CDR1 MNHEY and CDR2 SVGEGT. This CDR3 region has 15 residues. CDR3 sequence reads: CASSPSGRASSEQFF. In DNA, the CDR3 is TGTGCCAGCAGTCCCAGCGGGAGGGCCTCTAGTGAGCAGTTCTTC.

This sequence joins TRBV27 and TRBJ2-7; TRBD1 agrees at 7 bases. Germline trimming cut 3 bases from V and 7 bases from J; bases unmatched to any gene: 3. Looked up from germline, CDR1 is MNHEY and CDR2 is SMNVEV (reference sequence). CDR3 size: 12 residues. The CDR3 nucleotides read TGTGCCAGCAGTTTCCCACAGGGGGAGCAGTACTTC. As protein: CASSFPQGEQYF.

The chain has TRBV27 and TRBJ2-7, with TRBD2 matching over 9 bases. The V and J ends lost 7 bases and 7 bases, in that order; junction bases with no gene match: 11. In germline, CDR1 is MNHEY, CDR2 SMNVEV (reference sequence). This CDR3 contains 14 residues. This chain's CDR3 is CASNTGTSISEQYF. CDR3 sequence (DNA): TGTGCCAGCAACACCGGGACTAGCATCTCGGAGCAGTACTTC.

The chain recombines TRBV5-1 with TRBJ1-3; D is perhaps TRBD1 (5 bases). Germline V gene lookup returns CDR1 SGHRS and CDR2 YFSETQ. The CDR3 spans 15 residues. V shed 2 bases and J shed 0 bases, with 9 bases lying between them. DNA of the CDR3: TGCGCCAGCAGCTTTCAGGGACTCTCTGGAAACACCATATATTTT. Its protein is CASSFQGLSGNTIYF.

This clone was detected once. V is TRBV10-3 and J is TRBJ1-2, with TRBD1 identical over 7 bases. The CDR3 length is 12 residues. V dropped 5 bases and J dropped 8; count of bases not matched to a gene: 5. CDR1 is ENHRY and CDR2 is SYGVKD in the germline V gene. The CDR3 loop reads CAISRDSGGYTF. The CDR3 DNA is TGTGCCATCAGTCGGGACAGCGGAGGCTACACCTTC.

This chain connects TRBV3-1 (or the pseudogene TRBV3-2) to TRBJ1-2; a possible D gene is TRBD1 (5 bases). Between the trimmed V and J ends, which lost 4 bases and 8 bases, there was a span of 17 bases. The CDR3 contains 14 residues. Germline assignment: CDR1 LGHDT and CDR2 YNNKEL (reference sequence). CDR3 loop: CASSPRGDSGGYTF. The CDR3 region has the DNA TGTGCCAGCAGCCCCCGGGGGGACTCGGGCGGCTACACCTTC.

This clone appeared a single time. The V call is TRBV7-9, the J call TRBJ2-4, with 11 bases fitting TRBD1. In germline, CDR1 is SEHNR, CDR2 FQNEAQ (reference sequence). This CDR3 has 18 amino acids. V lost 2 bases, J lost 1 base, and 7 bases stayed unmatched. The CDR3 bases are TGTGCCAGCAGCTTAATTGGACAGGGGGCGAGCGCCAAAAACATTCAGTACTTC. Translation gives CASSLIGQGASAKNIQYF.

This chain uses TRBV2 with TRBJ2-3; a weak D match, TRBD2 (5 bases). Germline V gene data show CDR1 as SNHLY and CDR2 as FYNNEI. V was trimmed by 2 bases and J by 7 bases, leaving 16 bases between them. The CDR3 is 15 residues long. The CDR3 reads CASSESLSSSHTQYF. The CDR3 bases are TGTGCCAGCAGTGAATCTTTATCTAGCAGTCATACGCAGTATTTT.

This chain links TRBV5-6 with TRBJ2-3, with D possibly being TRBD2 (5 bases). The CDR3 covers 14 residues. Germline assignment: CDR1 SGHDT and CDR2 YYEEEE. The ends were cut back, 4 bases at V and 6 bases at J, with 15 bases in the middle. CDR3 sequence reads: CASSLGRTEDTQYF. In nucleotides, the CDR3 is TGTGCCAGCAGCCTAGGACGGACTGAGGATACGCAGTATTTT.

The V and J genes are TRBV24-1 and TRBJ2-2, with D unresolved. This CDR3 has 15 amino acids. Germline V gene sequence: CDR1 KGHDR, CDR2 SFDVKD. V lost 0 bases to trimming and J lost 5 bases, with 9 bases between them. The CDR3 sequence is CATSDLLLGTGELFF. In DNA, the CDR3 is TGTGCCACCAGTGATTTGTTACTCGGTACCGGGGAGCTGTTTTTT.

This chain joins TRBV19 and TRBJ2-3; D unresolved. The V and J ends lost 3 bases and 4 bases respectively, with 8 bases between them. The CDR3 is 13 amino acids. Per germline, CDR1 LNHDA and CDR2 SQIVND (reference sequence). CDR3 residues: CASSIRGADTQYF. The CDR3, as DNA: TGTGCCAGTAGTATCAGAGGCGCAGATACGCAGTATTTT.

This chain links TRBV5-4 with TRBJ1-2; 7 bases agree with TRBD1. Unmatched junction bases numbered 15, after V lost 5 bases and J lost 8 bases. This CDR3 has 15 amino acids. The germline V gene encodes CDR1 SGHNT and CDR2 YYREEE (reference sequence). The CDR3 sequence: CASRRFVTGDEGYTF. DNA of the CDR3: TGTGCCAGCAGACGTTTTGTTACAGGGGATGAAGGCTACACCTTC.

This chain uses TRBV5-1 with TRBJ2-3, with 8 bases lining up with TRBD2. The V segment lost 4 bases and the J segment 4 bases; nucleotides outside the gene matches: 14. This CDR3 spans 17 amino acids. CDR1 is SGHRS and CDR2 is YFSETQ in the germline V gene. In DNA form, the CDR3 reads TGCGCCAGCAGCCTCGGGACTAGTTCATCGAGCCCAGATACGCAGTATTTT. It is translated as CASSLGTSSSSPDTQYF. The whole variable domain, remainder taken from reference TRBV5-1 and TRBJ2-3, is KAGVTQTPRYLIKTRGQQVTLSCSPISGHRSVSWYQQTPGQGLQFLFEYFSETQRNKGNFPGRFSGRQFSNSRSEMNVSTLELGDSALYLCASSLGTSSSSPDTQYFGPGTRLTVL.